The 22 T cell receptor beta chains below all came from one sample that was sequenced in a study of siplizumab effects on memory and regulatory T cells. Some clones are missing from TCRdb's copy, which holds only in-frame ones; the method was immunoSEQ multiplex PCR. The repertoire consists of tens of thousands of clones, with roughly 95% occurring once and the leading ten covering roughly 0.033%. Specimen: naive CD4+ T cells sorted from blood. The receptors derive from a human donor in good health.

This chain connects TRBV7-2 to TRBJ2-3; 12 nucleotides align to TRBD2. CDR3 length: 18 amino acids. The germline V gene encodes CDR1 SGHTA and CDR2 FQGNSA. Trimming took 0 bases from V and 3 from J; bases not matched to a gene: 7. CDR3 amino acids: CASSLAASGGAGTDTQYF. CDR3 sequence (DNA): TGTGCCAGCAGCTTAGCGGCTAGCGGGGGGGCTGGTACAGATACGCAGTATTTT.

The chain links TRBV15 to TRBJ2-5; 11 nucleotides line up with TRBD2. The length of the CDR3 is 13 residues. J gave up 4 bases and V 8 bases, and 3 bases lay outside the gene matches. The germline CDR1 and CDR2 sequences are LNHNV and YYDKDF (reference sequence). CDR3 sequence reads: CATGGLAGETQYF. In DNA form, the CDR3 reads TGTGCCACCGGAGGACTAGCGGGAGAGACCCAGTACTTC.

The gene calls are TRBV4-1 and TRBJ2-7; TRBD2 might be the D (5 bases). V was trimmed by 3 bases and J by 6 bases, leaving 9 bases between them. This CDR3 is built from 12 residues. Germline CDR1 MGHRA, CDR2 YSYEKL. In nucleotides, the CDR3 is TGCGCCAGCAGCCATTTTGCGGGCGAGCAGTACTTC. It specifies CASSHFAGEQYF.

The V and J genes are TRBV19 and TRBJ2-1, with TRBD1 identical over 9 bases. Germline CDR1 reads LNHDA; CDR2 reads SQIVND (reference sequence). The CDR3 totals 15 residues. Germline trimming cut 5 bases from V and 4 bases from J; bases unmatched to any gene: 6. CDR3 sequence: CASSVQGAIYNEQFF. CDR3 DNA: TGTGCCAGTAGTGTACAGGGGGCGATTTACAATGAGCAGTTCTTC.

The CDR3 loop reads CASSSGGIGEKLFF. The CDR3 DNA reads as TGCGCCAGCTCATCCGGGGGAATCGGTGAAAAACTGTTTTTT. The chain is built from TRBV10-1 and TRBJ1-4, with a tentative D call TRBD1 (5 bases). CDR1 and CDR2 (germline): WNHNN, SYGVQD (reference sequence). The CDR3 runs to 14 residues. V lost 8 bases, J lost 7 bases, and 17 bases lay in between.

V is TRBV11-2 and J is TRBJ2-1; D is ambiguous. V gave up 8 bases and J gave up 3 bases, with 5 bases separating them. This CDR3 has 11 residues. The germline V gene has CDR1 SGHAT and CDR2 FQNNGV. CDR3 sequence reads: CASGNYNEQFF. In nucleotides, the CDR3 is TGTGCCAGCGGGAACTACAATGAGCAGTTCTTC. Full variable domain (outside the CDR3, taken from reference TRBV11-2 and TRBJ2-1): EAGVAQSPRYKIIEKRQSVAFWCNPISGHATLYWYQQILGQGPKLLIQFQNNGVVDDSQLPKDRFSAERLKGVDSTLKIQPAKLEDSAVYLCASGNYNEQFFGPGTRLTVL.

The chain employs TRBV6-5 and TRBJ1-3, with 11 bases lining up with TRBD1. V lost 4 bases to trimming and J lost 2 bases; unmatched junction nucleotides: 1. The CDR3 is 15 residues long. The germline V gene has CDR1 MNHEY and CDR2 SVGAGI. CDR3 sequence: CASSLGQGAGNTIYF. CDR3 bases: TGTGCCAGCAGTTTGGGACAGGGGGCTGGAAACACCATATATTTT.

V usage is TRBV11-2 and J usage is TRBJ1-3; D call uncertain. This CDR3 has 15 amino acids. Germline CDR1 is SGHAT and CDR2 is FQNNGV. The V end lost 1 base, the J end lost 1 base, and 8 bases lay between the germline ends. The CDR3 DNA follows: TGTGCCAGCAGCTTAGCTCGGGTTTCTGGAAACACCATATATTTT. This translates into CASSLARVSGNTIYF.

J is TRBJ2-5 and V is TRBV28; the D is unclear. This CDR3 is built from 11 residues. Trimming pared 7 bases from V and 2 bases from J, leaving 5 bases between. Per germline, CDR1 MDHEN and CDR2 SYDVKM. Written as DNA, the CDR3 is TGTGCCAGCAAGGGACAAGAGACCCAGTACTTC. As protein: CASKGQETQYF.

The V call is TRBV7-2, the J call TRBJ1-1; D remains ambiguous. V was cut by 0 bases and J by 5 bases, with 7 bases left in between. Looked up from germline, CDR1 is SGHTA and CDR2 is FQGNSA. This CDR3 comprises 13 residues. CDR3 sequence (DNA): TGTGCCAGCAGCTTAGCCACAGAAACTGAAGCTTTCTTT. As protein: CASSLATETEAFF.

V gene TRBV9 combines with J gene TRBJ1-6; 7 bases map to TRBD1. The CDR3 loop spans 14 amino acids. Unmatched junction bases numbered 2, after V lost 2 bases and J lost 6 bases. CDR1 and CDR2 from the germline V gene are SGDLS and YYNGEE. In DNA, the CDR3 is TGTGCCAGCAGCGTGGGACAGACTAATTCACCCCTCCACTTT. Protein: CASSVGQTNSPLHF.

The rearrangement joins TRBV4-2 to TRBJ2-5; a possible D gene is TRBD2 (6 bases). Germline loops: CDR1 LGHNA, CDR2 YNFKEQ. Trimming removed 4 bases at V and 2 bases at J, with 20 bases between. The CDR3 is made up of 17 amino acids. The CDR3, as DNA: TGTGCCAGCAGCCCTGACACCTTAACCGGGGGACAAGAGACCCAGTACTTC. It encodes CASSPDTLTGGQETQYF.

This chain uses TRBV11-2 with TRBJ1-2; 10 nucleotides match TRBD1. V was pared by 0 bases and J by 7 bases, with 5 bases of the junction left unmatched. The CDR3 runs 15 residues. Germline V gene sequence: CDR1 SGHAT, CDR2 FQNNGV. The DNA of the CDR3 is TGTGCCAGCAGCTTAGAGGGACAGGGGTTCGGTGGCTACACCTTC. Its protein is CASSLEGQGFGGYTF.

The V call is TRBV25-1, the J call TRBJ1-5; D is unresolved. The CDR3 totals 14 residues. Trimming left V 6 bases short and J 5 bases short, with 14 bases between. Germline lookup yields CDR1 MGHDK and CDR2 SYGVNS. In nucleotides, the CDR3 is TGTGCCAGCAGCCGAGGAGGGCTCTATCAGCCCCAGCATTTT. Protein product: CASSRGGLYQPQHF.

The CDR3 region is CASSLAGGPTNTQYF. The DNA of the CDR3 is TGTGCCAGCAGCTTAGCGGGGGGCCCCACTAATACGCAGTATTTT. The chain combines TRBV7-2 with TRBJ2-3, with D perhaps being TRBD1 or TRBD2 (6 bases each). The CDR3 covers 15 residues. The V and J ends lost 0 bases and 7 bases respectively, with 14 bases between them. CDR1 is SGHTA, CDR2 FQGNSA, per germline.

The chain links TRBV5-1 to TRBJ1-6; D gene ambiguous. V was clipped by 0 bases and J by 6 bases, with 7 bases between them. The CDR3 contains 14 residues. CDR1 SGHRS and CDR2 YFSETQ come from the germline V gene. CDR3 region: CASSLEYVNSPLHF. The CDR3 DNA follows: TGCGCCAGCAGCTTGGAGTACGTTAATTCACCCCTCCACTTT.

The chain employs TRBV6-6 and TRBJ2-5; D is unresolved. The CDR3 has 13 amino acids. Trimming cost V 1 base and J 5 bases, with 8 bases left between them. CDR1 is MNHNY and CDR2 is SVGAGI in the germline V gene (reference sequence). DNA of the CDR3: TGTGCCAGCAGTTACTGGGAACGCGAGACCCAGTACTTC. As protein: CASSYWERETQYF.

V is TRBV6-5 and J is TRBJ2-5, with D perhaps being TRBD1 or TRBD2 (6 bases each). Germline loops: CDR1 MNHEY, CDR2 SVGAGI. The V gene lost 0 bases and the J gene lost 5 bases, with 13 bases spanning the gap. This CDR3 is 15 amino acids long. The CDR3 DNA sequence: TGTGCCAGCAGTTACTCGCTCCTAGGGGGGGAGACCCAGTACTTC. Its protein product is CASSYSLLGGETQYF.

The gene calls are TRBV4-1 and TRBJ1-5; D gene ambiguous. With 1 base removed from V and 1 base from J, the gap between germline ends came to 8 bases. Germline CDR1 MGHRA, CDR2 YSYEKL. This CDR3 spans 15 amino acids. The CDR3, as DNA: TGCGCCAGCAGCCAAGGTCTATGGAGCAATCAGCCCCAGCATTTT. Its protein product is CASSQGLWSNQPQHF.

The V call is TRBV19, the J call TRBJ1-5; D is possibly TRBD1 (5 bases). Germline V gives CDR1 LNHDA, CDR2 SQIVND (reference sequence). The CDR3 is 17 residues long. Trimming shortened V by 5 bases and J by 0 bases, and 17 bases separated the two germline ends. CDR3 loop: CASSGGDLGYSNQPQHF. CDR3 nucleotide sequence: TGTGCCAGTAGTGGAGGGGATTTAGGTTATAGCAATCAGCCCCAGCATTTT.

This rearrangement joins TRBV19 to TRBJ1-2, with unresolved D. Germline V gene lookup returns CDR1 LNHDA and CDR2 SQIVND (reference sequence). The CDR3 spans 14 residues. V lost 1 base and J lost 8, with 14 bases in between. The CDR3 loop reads CASSIGGRLRGYTF. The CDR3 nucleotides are TGTGCCAGTAGTATAGGAGGCAGGTTGCGCGGCTACACCTTC.

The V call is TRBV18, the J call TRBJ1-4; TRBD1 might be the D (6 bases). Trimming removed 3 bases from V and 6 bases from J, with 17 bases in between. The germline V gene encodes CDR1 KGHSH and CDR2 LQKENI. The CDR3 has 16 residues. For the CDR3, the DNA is TGTGCCAGCTCACCGCTCAGGGGCCTAGGGTATGAAAAACTGTTTTTT. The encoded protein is CASSPLRGLGYEKLFF.